This note documents a single TCR beta chain sequence. In this CDR3 the conserved last residue, phenylalanine or tryptophan, is missing, so a read error is likely. RNA was extracted from bulk tissue without any cell sorting. More than 3 cm separated this lung sample from the edge of the tumor. These data come from a study of tumor and adjacent non-tumor tissue in lung cancer. A modified ARM-PCR protocol with three rounds of nested PCR amplified TCRbeta. TCRdb reprocessed the multiplex PCR reads via MiXCR and lists one record per CDR3 protein. The table records tens of thousands of distinct CDR3 sequences, over 65% of them present only once. Material for sequencing was distant non-tumor lung tissue. The receptor comes from a man between 65 and 79 years old with non-small cell lung cancer.

CDR3 loop: CVSSIHRGTYNEQFI. The CDR3, as DNA: TGTGTCAGCAGCATCCACAGGGGGACCTACAATGAGCAGTTCATC. The J gene is TRBJ2-1, the V gene TRBV11-3, with 8 bases lining up with TRBD1. The length of the CDR3 is 15 residues. Germline CDR1 and CDR2: SGHNT and YENEEA.